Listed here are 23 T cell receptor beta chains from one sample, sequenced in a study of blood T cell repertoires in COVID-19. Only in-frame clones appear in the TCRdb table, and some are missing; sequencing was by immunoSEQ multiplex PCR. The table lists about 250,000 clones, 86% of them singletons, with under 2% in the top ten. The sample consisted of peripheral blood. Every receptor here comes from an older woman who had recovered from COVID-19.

The CDR3 sequence: CASSLGGTGPSNYGYTF. CDR3 bases: TGCGCCAGCAGCTTGGGGGGCACAGGACCCTCAAACTATGGCTACACCTTC. V gene TRBV5-1 combines with J gene TRBJ1-2; possibly TRBD1 for D (5 bases). Germline CDR1 SGHRS, CDR2 YFSETQ. CDR3 length: 17 amino acids. V was clipped by 0 bases and J by 2 bases, with 17 bases between them.

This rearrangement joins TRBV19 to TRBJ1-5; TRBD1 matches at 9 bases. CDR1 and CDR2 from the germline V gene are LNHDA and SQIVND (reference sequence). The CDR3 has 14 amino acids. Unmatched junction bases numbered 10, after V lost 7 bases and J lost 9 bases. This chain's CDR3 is CASTTGTGRGPQHF. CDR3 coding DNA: TGTGCCAGTACCACCGGGACAGGGCGAGGGCCCCAGCATTTT.

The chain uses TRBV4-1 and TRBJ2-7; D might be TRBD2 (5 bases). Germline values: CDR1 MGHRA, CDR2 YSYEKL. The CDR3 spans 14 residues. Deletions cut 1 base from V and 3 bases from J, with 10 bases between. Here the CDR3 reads CASSQGLRGYEQYF. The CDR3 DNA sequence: TGCGCCAGCAGCCAAGGCCTTCGGGGCTACGAGCAGTACTTC.

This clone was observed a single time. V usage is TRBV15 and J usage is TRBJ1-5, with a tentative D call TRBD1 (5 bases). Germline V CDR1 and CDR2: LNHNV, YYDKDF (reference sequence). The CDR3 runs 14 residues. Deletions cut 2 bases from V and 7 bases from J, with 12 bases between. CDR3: CATSRQGLWQPQHF. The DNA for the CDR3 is TGTGCCACCAGCAGACAGGGTCTCTGGCAGCCCCAGCATTTT.

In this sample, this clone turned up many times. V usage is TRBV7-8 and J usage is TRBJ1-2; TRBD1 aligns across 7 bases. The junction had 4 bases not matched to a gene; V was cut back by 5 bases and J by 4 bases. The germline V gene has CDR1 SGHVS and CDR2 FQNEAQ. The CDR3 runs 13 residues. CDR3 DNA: TGTGCCAGCAGCCGAGGGACAGCCTATGGCTACACCTTC. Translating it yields CASSRGTAYGYTF.

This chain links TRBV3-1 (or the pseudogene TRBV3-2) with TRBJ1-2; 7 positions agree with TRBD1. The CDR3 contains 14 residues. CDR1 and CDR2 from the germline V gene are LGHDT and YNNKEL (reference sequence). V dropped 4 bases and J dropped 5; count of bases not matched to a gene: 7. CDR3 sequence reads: CASSRTGTEYGYTF. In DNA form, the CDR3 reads TGTGCCAGCAGCCGGACCGGGACAGAGTATGGCTACACCTTC.

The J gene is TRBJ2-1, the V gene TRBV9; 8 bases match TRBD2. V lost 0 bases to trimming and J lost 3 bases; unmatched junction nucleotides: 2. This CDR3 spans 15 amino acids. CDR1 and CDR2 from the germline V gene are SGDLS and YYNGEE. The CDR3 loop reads CASSVASGGYNEQFF. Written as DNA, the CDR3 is TGTGCCAGCAGCGTAGCCAGCGGGGGCTACAATGAGCAGTTCTTC. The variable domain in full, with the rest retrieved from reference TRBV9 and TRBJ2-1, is DSGVTQTPKHLITATGQRVTLRCSPRSGDLSVYWYQQSLDQGLQFLIQYYNGEERAKGNILERFSAQQFPDLHSELNLSSLELGDSALYFCASSVASGGYNEQFFGPGTRLTVL.

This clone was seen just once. The CDR3 coding sequence is TGTGCCAGCAGCCCAAGACAGTCCACAGATACGCAGTATTTT. Translation: CASSPRQSTDTQYF. J is TRBJ2-3 and V is TRBV7-9; a possible D gene is TRBD1 (5 bases). The CDR3 contains 14 residues. Trimming shortened V by 5 bases and J by 2 bases, and 11 bases separated the two germline ends. Germline assignment: CDR1 SEHNR and CDR2 FQNEAQ (reference sequence).

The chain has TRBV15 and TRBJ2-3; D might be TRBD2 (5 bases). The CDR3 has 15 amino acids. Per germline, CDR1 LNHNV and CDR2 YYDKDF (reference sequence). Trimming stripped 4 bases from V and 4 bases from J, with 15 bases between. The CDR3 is CATSIFTRVSDTQYF. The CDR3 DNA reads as TGTGCCACCAGCATATTCACTAGAGTCTCAGATACGCAGTATTTT.

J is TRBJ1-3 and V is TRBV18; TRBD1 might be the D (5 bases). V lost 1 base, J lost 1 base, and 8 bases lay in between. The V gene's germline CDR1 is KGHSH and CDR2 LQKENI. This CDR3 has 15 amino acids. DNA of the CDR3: TGTGCCAGCTCACCACAGACAGCTTCTGGAAACACCATATATTTT. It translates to CASSPQTASGNTIYF.

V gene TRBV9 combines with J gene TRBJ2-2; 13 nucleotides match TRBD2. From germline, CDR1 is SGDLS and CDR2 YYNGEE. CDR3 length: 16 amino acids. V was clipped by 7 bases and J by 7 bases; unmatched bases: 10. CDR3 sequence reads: CASGLRTSGGNGELFF. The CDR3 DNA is TGTGCCAGCGGCCTGCGGACTAGCGGGGGTAACGGGGAGCTGTTTTTT.

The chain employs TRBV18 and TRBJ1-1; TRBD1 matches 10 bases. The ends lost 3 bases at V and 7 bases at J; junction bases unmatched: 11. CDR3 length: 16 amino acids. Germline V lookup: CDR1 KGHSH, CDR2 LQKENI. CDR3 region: CASSPRRDRGFGEAFF. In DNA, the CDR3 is TGTGCCAGCTCACCGAGACGGGACAGGGGTTTCGGTGAAGCTTTCTTT.

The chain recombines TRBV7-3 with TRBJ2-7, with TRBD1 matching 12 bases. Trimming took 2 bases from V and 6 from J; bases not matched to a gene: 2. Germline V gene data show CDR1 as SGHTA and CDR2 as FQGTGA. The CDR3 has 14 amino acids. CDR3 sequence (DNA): TGTGCCAGCAGCTTAGGGGACAGGGGGCCCGAGCAGTACTTC. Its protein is CASSLGDRGPEQYF.

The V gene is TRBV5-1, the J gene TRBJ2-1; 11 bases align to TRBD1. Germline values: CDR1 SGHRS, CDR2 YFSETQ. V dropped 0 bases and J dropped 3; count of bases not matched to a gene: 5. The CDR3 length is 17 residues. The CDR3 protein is CASSLGAGTGGYNEQFF. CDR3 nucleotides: TGCGCCAGCAGCTTGGGGGCGGGGACAGGGGGCTACAATGAGCAGTTCTTC.

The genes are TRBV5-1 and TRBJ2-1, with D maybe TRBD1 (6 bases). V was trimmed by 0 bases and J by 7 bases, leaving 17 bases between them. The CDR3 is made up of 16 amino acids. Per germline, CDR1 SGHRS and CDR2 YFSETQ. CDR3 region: CASSLVVTGLPNEQFF. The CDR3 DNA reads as TGCGCCAGCAGCTTGGTAGTGACAGGCCTTCCAAATGAGCAGTTCTTC.

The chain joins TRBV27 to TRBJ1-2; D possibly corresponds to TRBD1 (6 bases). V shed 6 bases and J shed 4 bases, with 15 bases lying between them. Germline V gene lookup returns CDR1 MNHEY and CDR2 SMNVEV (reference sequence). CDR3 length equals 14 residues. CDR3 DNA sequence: TGTGCCAGCAGAGGGGGATCCGAAGTCTATGGCTACACCTTC. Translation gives CASRGGSEVYGYTF.

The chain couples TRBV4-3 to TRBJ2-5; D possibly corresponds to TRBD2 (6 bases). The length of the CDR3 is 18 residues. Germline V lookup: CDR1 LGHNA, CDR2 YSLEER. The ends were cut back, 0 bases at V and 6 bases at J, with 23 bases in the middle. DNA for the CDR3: TGCGCCAGCAGCCAAGAAGGGTTCCGGGGCGGGGTTGAAAAGACCCAGTACTTC. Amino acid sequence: CASSQEGFRGGVEKTQYF.

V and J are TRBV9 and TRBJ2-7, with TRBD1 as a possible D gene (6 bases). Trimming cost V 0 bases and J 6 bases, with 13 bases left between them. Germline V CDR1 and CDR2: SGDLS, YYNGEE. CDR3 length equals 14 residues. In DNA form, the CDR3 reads TGTGCCAGCAGCGTAGTACCGGACAGCAGCGAGCAGTACTTC. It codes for CASSVVPDSSEQYF. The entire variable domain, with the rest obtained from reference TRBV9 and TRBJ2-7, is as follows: DSGVTQTPKHLITATGQRVTLRCSPRSGDLSVYWYQQSLDQGLQFLIQYYNGEERAKGNILERFSAQQFPDLHSELNLSSLELGDSALYFCASSVVPDSSEQYFGPGTRLTVT.

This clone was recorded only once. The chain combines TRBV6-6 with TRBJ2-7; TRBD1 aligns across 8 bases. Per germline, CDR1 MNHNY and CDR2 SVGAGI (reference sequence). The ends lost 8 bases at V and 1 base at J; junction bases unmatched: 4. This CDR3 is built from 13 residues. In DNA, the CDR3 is TGTGCCAGCCGGACAGGGAATTCCTACGAGCAGTACTTC. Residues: CASRTGNSYEQYF.

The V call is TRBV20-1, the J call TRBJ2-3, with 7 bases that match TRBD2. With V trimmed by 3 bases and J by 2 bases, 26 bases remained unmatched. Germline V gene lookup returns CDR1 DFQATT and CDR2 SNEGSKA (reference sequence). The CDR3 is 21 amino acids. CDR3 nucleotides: TGCAGTGCTAGTGGGTCGGGCCGGGAGAAGTTCGGGGGGTACTCCACAGATACGCAGTATTTT. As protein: CSASGSGREKFGGYSTDTQYF.

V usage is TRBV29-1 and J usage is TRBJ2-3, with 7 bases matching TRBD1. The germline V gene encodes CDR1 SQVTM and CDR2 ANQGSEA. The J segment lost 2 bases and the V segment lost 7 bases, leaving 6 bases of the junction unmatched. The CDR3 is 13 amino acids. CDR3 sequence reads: CSARDRVTDTQYF. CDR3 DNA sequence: TGCAGCGCTCGGGACAGAGTCACAGATACGCAGTATTTT.

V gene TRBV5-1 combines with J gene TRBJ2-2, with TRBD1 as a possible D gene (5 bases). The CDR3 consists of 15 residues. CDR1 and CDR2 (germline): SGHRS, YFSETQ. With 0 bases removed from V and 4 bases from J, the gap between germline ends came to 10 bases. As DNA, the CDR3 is TGCGCCAGCAGCTTGGAGGCAGGGATCACCGGGGAGCTGTTTTTT. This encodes CASSLEAGITGELFF.

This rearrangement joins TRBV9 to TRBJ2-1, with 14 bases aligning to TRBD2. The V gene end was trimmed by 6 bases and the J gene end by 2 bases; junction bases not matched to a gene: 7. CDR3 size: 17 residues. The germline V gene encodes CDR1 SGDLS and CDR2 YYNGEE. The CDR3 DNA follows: TGTGCCAGCACACGGACTAGCGGGGGGCCAACCTACAATGAGCAGTTCTTC. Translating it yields CASTRTSGGPTYNEQFF.